The rows below give T cell receptor beta chains drawn from one sample of a study of blood T cell repertoires in COVID-19. Some clones are missing from TCRdb's copy, which holds only in-frame ones; the method was immunoSEQ multiplex PCR. This sample has under 85,000 clones, with around 83% found just once. Material for sequencing was peripheral blood. The source is a man in his forties or fifties with active COVID-19. Each CDR3 is given without its conserved first and last residue.

>TRBV5-1
ASSLLAAAENEQF
>TRBV4-3
ASSQDRRDRQY
>TRBV3-1/TRBV3-2
ASSQRRLVAEQY
>TRBV11-3
ASSLGLPNTGELF
>TRBV12-3/TRBV12-4
ASSLLGGETPY
>TRBV5-6
ASSLDRDNEFFQETQY
>TRBV2
ASSGQGYQPQH
>TRBV4-3
ASSQGPGQHYGYT
>TRBV5-1
ASSSGSSGQETQY
>TRBV7-3
ASSLSGDTGELF
>TRBV5-1
ASSGGGAGDTQY
>TRBV2
ASSYTGVDTEAF
>TRBV6-1
ASSEVWTGPYEQY
>TRBV18
ASSPGRVQNTEAF
>TRBV28
ASSSPWRGAASYEQY
>TRBV6-6
ASRPGTGVYEQY
>TRBV5-1
ASGDRVNTEAF
>TRBV7-9
ASTRTGTYGYT
>TRBV7-2
ASSLGRGQGGTEAF
>TRBV7-3
ASSHKHF
>TRBV4-1
ASSQERDSNQPQH
>TRBV28
ASSPRTGVTLPGNTIY
>TRBV11-2
ASSPRRAGGPHTQY
>TRBV6-5
ASINSGRGQPEAF
>TRBV28
ASKAGYYEQY
>TRBV6-2/TRBV6-3
ASSYWGEETQY
>TRBV6-5
ASRERYEQY
>TRBV14
ASSPWTGRVDEQF
>TRBV6-1
ASSEEVTGNTEAF
>TRBV9
ASSATHTLAGGLQY
>TRBV5-1
ASATGGAYNEQF
>TRBV5-6
ASSLGIRGHNYGYT
>TRBV19
ASSSPGGGRTEAF
>TRBV11-1
ASSLENFSYEQY
>TRBV11-1
ASSFGYQETQY
>TRBV5-1
ASSLRPAGEVAYEQY
>TRBV6-5
ASNRGQGNGYT
>TRBV7-2
ASSLGVAESYEQY
>TRBV27
ASSFVAEQY
>TRBV27
ASSGRTSGTETQY
>TRBV7-2
ASIGTSGSLGINEQF
>TRBV6-5
ASSWSGDQPQH
>TRBV12-3/TRBV12-4
ASSLRQKETQY
>TRBV6-2/TRBV6-3
ASSYDGEFNQPQH
>TRBV27
ASSLQGLEKLF
>TRBV5-1
ASSLEGALGTQY
>TRBV21-1
ASSKGTVGNQPQH
>TRBV5-8
ASSLGGEDEQY
>TRBV11-2
ASSSSGGPSNEQF
>TRBV5-1
ASSSLGGAYTEAF
>TRBV5-4
ASSSGTRKETQY
>TRBV19
ASAFGWGGTDTQY
>TRBV9
ASSGRDRWKGDEQF
>TRBV9
ASSPPTGNYGYT
>TRBV5-1
ASSFWTGVTYEQY
>TRBV4-1
ASSPRLAEQETQY
>TRBV28
ASSLSGGSGNTIY